This T cell receptor beta chain was documented in a study of T cell changes during pregnancy in multiple sclerosis. Method: immunoSEQ multiplex PCR; TCRdb's copy keeps in-frame clones and lacks some. The repertoire holds some 80,000 clones, with over 85% as singletons. Germline CDR1 GTSNPN, CDR2 SVGIG (reference sequence). This CDR3 has 12 amino acids. Trimming left V 2 bases short and J 4 bases short, with 8 bases between. This sequence originates from a female donor with multiple sclerosis, enrolled in a pregnancy study. The chain uses TRBV30 and TRBJ1-1; D gene uncertain. Material: CD4+ T cells from peripheral blood mononuclear cells, obtained after pregnancy. CDR3 coding DNA: TGTGCCTGGAGTAGGAGCGGCACTGAAGCTTTCTTT. The encoded protein is CAWSRSGTEAFF.